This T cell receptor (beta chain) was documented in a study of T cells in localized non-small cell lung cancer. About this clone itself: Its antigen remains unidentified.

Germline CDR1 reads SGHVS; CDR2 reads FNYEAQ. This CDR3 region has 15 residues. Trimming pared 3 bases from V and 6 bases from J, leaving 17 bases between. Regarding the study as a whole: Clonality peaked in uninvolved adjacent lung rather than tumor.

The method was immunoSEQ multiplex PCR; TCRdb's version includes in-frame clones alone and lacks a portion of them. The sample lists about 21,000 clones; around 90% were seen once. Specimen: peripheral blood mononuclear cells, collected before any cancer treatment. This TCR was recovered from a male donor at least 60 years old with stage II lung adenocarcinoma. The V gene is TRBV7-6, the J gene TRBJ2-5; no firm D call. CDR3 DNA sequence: TGTGCCAGCAGCTTGGGCCGTGGTTCCGGTCAGACCCAGTACTTC. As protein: CASSLGRGSGQTQYF.